The source of this T cell receptor (beta chain) is a study of T cells expressing NK-cell markers (dated by TCRdb to 2018 to 2021). Study-level background: TCR beta-chain repertoires were profiled in sorted CD3+CD56+NKG2C+, CD3+CD56+NKG2C- and CD3+CD56-NKG2C+ T-cell subsets from fewer than 10 donors. The study sequenced eight donors, all healthy volunteers chosen at random: three men and five women. Libraries were sequenced as 2 x 150 bp reads on Illumina HiSeq 2000/2500, MiSeq or NextSeq. Among the eight sequenced donors, only one was HCMV-seronegative, while the other seven were HCMV-seropositive. Study-wide findings and limitations: Those dominant clonotypes were again the most abundant among CD3+CD56-NKG2C+ cells in several donors, at about 25-65%. Whether the expanded NKG2C-expressing T cell clones were specific for HCMV antigens was left unclear. In several donors, the dominant CD3+CD56+NKG2C+ clonotypes were found to rank among the top 10 CD8+ clonotypes and to make up roughly 1.0-7.0% of CD8+ T cells.

For sequencing, an Illumina HiSeq 2000 was employed. TCR beta cDNA libraries were prepared using 5'RACE template switching, which introduced a universal primer site and unique molecular identifiers. Synthesis of cDNA was primed from the TCR beta constant segment and was followed by two consecutive PCR amplification steps. In the paper's pipeline: Reads were demultiplexed and grouped by UMI with MIGEC, and clonotypes were assembled and quantified with MiTCR. Only TCR cDNA sequences supported by at least two reads were kept to exclude erroneous sequences. The tcR package was used for downstream repertoire analysis, and clonotypes were matched between fractions using CDR3 nucleotide sequence together with V segment. VDJmatch was used to annotate antigen specificity against VDJdb, with one amino acid substitution allowed in CDR3. After the reads were reprocessed by TCRdb, one entry was made per CDR3 protein sequence, with no DNA. The V and J calls come from TCRdb's annotation, not from the publication. The sample table records approximately 460,000 distinct CDR3 sequences. The ten largest clones take up 6% to 8% of the sample.

A remark on this clonotype: The clone's antigen remains unknown.

HCMV serostatus was determined by detecting HCMV-specific IgG in serum with a commercial ELISA kit. Peripheral blood mononuclear cells were isolated from blood by Ficoll density gradient centrifugation. Including the terminal cysteine and phenylalanine, the CDR3 comprises 18 residues. The DNA sequence is not available. In the germline V gene, CDR1 corresponds to MNHEY and CDR2 to SVGEGT. Material for sequencing was blood T cells: a sorted CD56 or NKG2C T cell subset, CD4+ or CD8+ T cells, or bulk PBMC T cells (not recorded which). The sequence was collected from a woman aged 18-69 years in good health. This chain joins TRBV6-2 or TRBV6-3 to TRBJ2-2; TCRdb calls TRBD2, which cannot be checked without DNA. The CDR3 protein is CASSYSASGGGDTGELFF.